This paragraph reports one TCR beta chain. Each sample yielded at least 7 million isolated PBMCs. Sample-barcoded 5' priming and a J-beta primer mix drove a second PCR of roughly 7 to 11 cycles. TCRdb independently ran MiXCR on the 5' RACE reads; one entry per CDR3 protein. Here the sample spans approximately 1,100,000 distinct CDR3 sequences, around 45% being singletons. Trimming cost V 3 bases and J 5 bases; bases outside gene matches: 10. Germline-derived CDR1 and CDR2 are SGHVS and FQNEAQ. The CDR3 consists of 16 residues. This sample was taken from a study of blood T cells in healthy people across ages. About the study: Per two T cells, about one barcoded beta molecule was captured through template switching.

The chain carries TRBV7-8 and TRBJ2-1, with 7 bases that match TRBD2. The source material was blood. The clonotype was recovered from a woman in her sixties in good health. The CDR3 reads CASSFSRGSQNNEQFF. The CDR3 coding sequence is TGTGCCAGCAGCTTCTCTCGCGGGAGCCAGAACAATGAGCAGTTCTTC.